The next 32 T cell receptor beta chains were all read from a single sample in a study of blood T cell repertoires in COVID-19. The data were produced by immunoSEQ multiplex PCR, yet TCRdb's version contains in-frame clones alone and is incomplete. The table includes under 350,000 clones, approximately 85% detected once. The specimen was peripheral blood. The receptors originated from a human donor in a cohort sampled during active COVID-19.

The chain carries TRBV19 and TRBJ1-2; maybe TRBD1 (6 bases). In germline, CDR1 is LNHDA, CDR2 SQIVND (reference sequence). The CDR3 runs to 15 residues. Trimming removed 10 bases at V and 0 bases at J, with 18 bases between. In nucleotides, the CDR3 is TGTGCCATCCAGACAGGAGAAAAAGCTAACTATGGCTACACCTTC. It codes for CAIQTGEKANYGYTF.

The chain has TRBV5-4 and TRBJ1-2; 7 positions agree with TRBD1. The CDR3 covers 17 residues. Germline V gene lookup returns CDR1 SGHNT and CDR2 YYREEE (reference sequence). J lost 6 bases, V lost 4 bases, and 18 bases had no gene match. The CDR3 reads CASSLLGDSGDSHGYTF. The CDR3, as DNA: TGTGCCAGCAGCCTTCTCGGGGATAGTGGGGACAGCCATGGCTACACCTTC. The entire variable domain, with the rest obtained from reference TRBV5-4 and TRBJ1-2, is as follows: ETGVTQSPTHLIKTRGQQVTLRCSSQSGHNTVSWYQQALGQGPQFIFQYYREEENGRGNFPPRFSGLQFPNYSSELNVNALELDDSALYLCASSLLGDSGDSHGYTFGSGTRLTVV.

The chain couples TRBV5-1 to TRBJ1-1; 9 bases are shared with TRBD1. The CDR3 contains 16 residues. From germline, CDR1 is SGHRS and CDR2 YFSETQ. J lost 2 bases, V lost 5 bases, and 10 bases had no gene match. CDR3 region: CASSSGQGPINTEAFF. CDR3 in DNA: TGCGCCAGCAGTTCCGGACAGGGGCCTATCAACACTGAAGCTTTCTTT.

The genes are TRBV25-1 and TRBJ2-3; 8 nucleotides match TRBD2. The CDR3 sequence is 15 residues long. CDR1 and CDR2 from the germline V gene are MGHDK and SYGVNS. V lost 4 bases and J lost 0; bases outside the gene matches: 3. The CDR3 coding sequence is TGTGCCAGCAGTGCAACTAGCGGCAGCACAGATACGCAGTATTTT. This encodes CASSATSGSTDTQYF.

The chain carries TRBV2 and TRBJ1-4; D remains ambiguous. V lost 8 bases and J 1 base, leaving 14 bases between the germline ends. The CDR3 loop spans 15 amino acids. Germline assignment: CDR1 SNHLY and CDR2 FYNNEI. CDR3 region: CASRTPSVTNEKLFF. CDR3 in DNA: TGTGCCAGCCGAACCCCATCGGTAACTAATGAAAAACTGTTTTTT.

A remark on this clone: The sample holds other DNA sequences that translate to the same CDR3. The chain recombines TRBV2 with TRBJ1-5; TRBD1 matches at 10 bases. The V and J ends lost 4 bases and 7 bases, in that order; junction bases with no gene match: 4. The CDR3 runs to 14 residues. The V gene's germline CDR1 is SNHLY and CDR2 FYNNEI. CDR3 protein: CASSGQGARQPQHF. Written as DNA, the CDR3 is TGTGCCAGCAGTGGACAGGGGGCGCGGCAGCCCCAGCATTTT.

V is TRBV18 and J is TRBJ2-5, with 8 bases that match TRBD1. V dropped 1 base and J dropped 2; count of bases not matched to a gene: 6. Germline lookup yields CDR1 KGHSH and CDR2 LQKENI. The CDR3 is 16 amino acids. This CDR3 reads CASSPRKDRAQETQYF. CDR3 DNA sequence: TGTGCCAGCTCACCACGGAAGGACAGGGCGCAAGAGACCCAGTACTTC.

This clone occurred once. This chain uses TRBV20-1 with TRBJ2-5, with 10 bases matching TRBD1. The CDR3 has 16 amino acids. J lost 3 bases, V lost 3 bases, and 10 bases had no gene match. CDR1 DFQATT and CDR2 SNEGSKA come from the germline V gene (reference sequence). The CDR3: CSASSLPGQGKETQYF. For the CDR3, the DNA is TGCAGTGCTAGTTCTCTACCGGGACAGGGGAAAGAGACCCAGTACTTC.

V is TRBV7-6 and J is TRBJ1-2, with a tentative D call TRBD1 (5 bases). Germline CDR1 reads SGHVS; CDR2 reads FNYEAQ. The CDR3 is 14 residues long. The V and J ends lost 0 bases and 8 bases respectively, with 13 bases between them. The CDR3 loop is CASSLARGEGGYTF. As DNA, the CDR3 is TGTGCCAGCAGCTTAGCGCGGGGGGAAGGGGGCTACACCTTC. Using reference TRBV7-6 and TRBJ1-2 for the parts outside the CDR3, the full variable domain is GAGVSQSPRYKVTKRGQDVALRCDPISGHVSLYWYRQALGQGPEFLTYFNYEAQQDKSGLPNDRFSAERPEGSISTLTIQRTEQRDSAMYRCASSLARGEGGYTFGSGTRLTVV.

The J gene is TRBJ2-3, the V gene TRBV30; 10 nucleotides line up with TRBD2. CDR3 length: 15 amino acids. J gave up 4 bases and V 0 bases, and 4 bases lay outside the gene matches. Germline assignment: CDR1 GTSNPN and CDR2 SVGIG (reference sequence). CDR3 DNA sequence: TGTGCCTGGAGTGTCCCTAGCGGGGGTCCAGATACGCAGTATTTT. Protein sequence: CAWSVPSGGPDTQYF. Together with reference TRBV30 and TRBJ2-3, the CDR3 gives the full variable domain: SQTIHQWPATLVQPVGSPLSLECTVEGTSNPNLYWYRQAAGRGLQLLFYSVGIGQISSEVPQNLSASRPQDRQFILSSKKLLLSDSGFYLCAWSVPSGGPDTQYFGPGTRLTVL.

In this sample, this clone turned up a few times. The chain employs TRBV5-1 and TRBJ2-1; 10 positions match TRBD2. This CDR3 region has 15 residues. In germline, CDR1 is SGHRS, CDR2 YFSETQ. V lost 1 base to trimming and J lost 6 bases; unmatched junction nucleotides: 4. The CDR3 sequence: CASSLPAGGLNEQFF. CDR3 DNA: TGCGCCAGCAGCTTGCCAGCGGGGGGGCTCAATGAGCAGTTCTTC.

This clone was counted only a few times. The chain recombines TRBV5-1 with TRBJ1-5; D gene unclear. The germline V and J ends were trimmed by 2 bases and 0 bases, with 9 bases remaining between them. CDR1 SGHRS and CDR2 YFSETQ come from the germline V gene. The CDR3 totals 15 residues. This chain's CDR3 is CASSLEGFSNQPQHF. CDR3 DNA sequence: TGCGCCAGCAGCTTAGAGGGATTTAGCAATCAGCCCCAGCATTTT.

The V and J genes are TRBV12-1 and TRBJ1-4; the table gives TRBD1 as D, unverified against the DNA. TRBV12-1 corresponds to a pseudogene. CDR3 length: 14 residues. CDR3 bases: TGTGCCAGCAGCTTTGACAGAAGGAATGAAAAACTGTTTTTT. Its protein product is CASSFDRRNEKLFF.

The gene calls are TRBV7-3 and TRBJ2-7; 7 positions match TRBD1. CDR1 and CDR2 (germline): SGHTA, FQGTGA. CDR3 length equals 15 residues. V was clipped by 0 bases and J by 4 bases; unmatched bases: 6. CDR3: CASSLTTGRFYEQYF. The DNA for the CDR3 is TGTGCCAGCAGCTTAACGACAGGGCGATTTTACGAGCAGTACTTC.

This clone appeared a few times. The rearrangement joins TRBV7-2 to TRBJ1-3; D unclear. From germline, CDR1 is SGHTA and CDR2 FQGNSA. The CDR3 runs to 13 residues. V lost 1 base to trimming and J lost 1 base, with 2 bases between them. The CDR3 coding sequence is TGTGCCAGCAGCTTAGTATCTGGAAACACCATATATTTT. Its protein is CASSLVSGNTIYF. Full variable domain (outside the CDR3, taken from reference TRBV7-2 and TRBJ1-3): GAGVSQSPSNKVTEKGKDVELRCDPISGHTALYWYRQSLGQGLEFLIYFQGNSAPDKSGLPSDRFSAERTGGSVSTLTIQRTQQEDSAVYLCASSLVSGNTIYFGEGSWLTVV.

The chain is built from TRBV19 and TRBJ1-4; unclear D gene. Trimming shortened V by 3 bases and J by 2 bases, and 10 bases separated the two germline ends. Germline V lookup: CDR1 LNHDA, CDR2 SQIVND (reference sequence). The CDR3 runs 15 residues. The CDR3 is CASSIAHTTNEKLFF. CDR3 bases: TGTGCCAGTAGTATCGCCCACACCACTAATGAAAAACTGTTTTTT.

The chain employs TRBV4-2 and TRBJ2-2; 13 nucleotides line up with TRBD2. This CDR3 contains 17 residues. V shed 6 bases, J shed 0 bases, and the junction held 4 bases outside the gene matches. The germline gives CDR1 LGHNA, CDR2 YNFKEQ. The CDR3 DNA reads as TGTGCCAGCAGGTCGACTAGCGGGGGGTCGAACACCGGGGAGCTGTTTTTT. It translates to CASRSTSGGSNTGELFF.

The chain combines TRBV6-1 with TRBJ1-4, with 12 bases identical to TRBD1. V lost 3 bases, J lost 0 bases, and 8 bases stayed unmatched. CDR3 length: 19 amino acids. Looked up from germline, CDR1 is MNHNS and CDR2 is SASEGT. CDR3 coding DNA: TGTGCCAGCAGTGACAGGGACAGGGGGCGCCTTACAACTAATGAAAAACTGTTTTTT. This gives the protein CASSDRDRGRLTTNEKLFF.

This clone was found many times. The same CDR3 is also encoded by other DNA sequences in this sample. The chain is built from TRBV7-9 and TRBJ1-5; D is ambiguous. The CDR3 covers 13 residues. CDR1 is SEHNR, CDR2 FQNEAQ, per germline (reference sequence). With 1 base removed from V and 6 bases from J, the gap between germline ends came to 7 bases. In nucleotides, the CDR3 is TGTGCCAGCAGCTTAGACGAGGCTCAGCCCCAGCATTTT. Its protein product is CASSLDEAQPQHF.

The V call is TRBV2, the J call TRBJ1-1, with TRBD1 matching over 9 bases. The CDR3 runs 14 residues. The germline V gene encodes CDR1 SNHLY and CDR2 FYNNEI. With 10 bases clipped from V and 5 bases from J, the junction kept 11 bases outside the gene matches. CDR3 in amino acids: CATTVDRGRTEAFF. The CDR3 DNA follows: TGTGCCACGACTGTCGACAGGGGGAGGACTGAAGCTTTCTTT.

This chain uses TRBV29-1 with TRBJ1-1, with 7 bases matching TRBD1. The germline V gene encodes CDR1 SQVTM and CDR2 ANQGSEA. The V and J ends lost 7 bases and 6 bases, in that order; junction bases with no gene match: 14. The CDR3 has 14 residues. The CDR3 region has the DNA TGCAGCGCCCAAAGGGGGCGGCAAGGGGCTGAAGCTTTCTTT. Translated: CSAQRGRQGAEAFF.

The chain couples TRBV18 to TRBJ2-5; D not resolved. CDR3 length: 12 amino acids. The V gene lost 3 bases and the J gene lost 4 bases, with 6 bases spanning the gap. Germline CDR1 reads KGHSH; CDR2 reads LQKENI. The CDR3 region is CASSPAAETQYF. CDR3 nucleotides: TGTGCCAGCTCACCCGCGGCAGAGACCCAGTACTTC.

This clone is a singleton in its sample. This chain joins TRBV3-1 (or the pseudogene TRBV3-2) and TRBJ1-1; 8 bases match TRBD1. Germline V gene sequence: CDR1 LGHDT, CDR2 YNNKEL (reference sequence). The CDR3 extends over 15 amino acids. The ends lost 1 base at V and 5 bases at J; junction bases unmatched: 6. As DNA, the CDR3 is TGTGCCAGCAGCCAAGTGCCAGGGGGCGCGACTGAAGCTTTCTTT. Protein product: CASSQVPGGATEAFF.

The chain couples TRBV4-2 to TRBJ2-1, with TRBD2 identical over 9 bases. The CDR3 is 19 amino acids. CDR1 is LGHNA, CDR2 YNFKEQ, per germline. V shed 0 bases and J 1 base; nucleotides not matched to a gene: 10. CDR3 loop: CASSQDVSWTSDSYNEQFF. CDR3 DNA sequence: TGTGCCAGCAGCCAAGATGTTAGTTGGACTAGCGATTCCTACAATGAGCAGTTCTTC.

The V gene is TRBV2, the J gene TRBJ1-6; 11 nucleotides align to TRBD1. Germline CDR1 reads SNHLY; CDR2 reads FYNNEI. This CDR3 comprises 14 residues. Trimming at V came to 7 bases and at J to 7 bases, leaving 3 bases not matched to a gene. The CDR3 loop reads CASIRDRGNSPLHF. As DNA, the CDR3 is TGTGCCAGCATCCGGGACAGGGGGAATTCACCCCTCCACTTT.

J is TRBJ2-3 and V is TRBV9; no clear D gene. The V end was cut by 2 bases, the J end by 2 bases, with 6 bases between. Per the germline V gene, CDR1 is SGDLS and CDR2 is YYNGEE. This CDR3 has 13 amino acids. CDR3 in amino acids: CASSVQATDTQYF. DNA of the CDR3: TGTGCCAGCAGCGTGCAGGCCACAGATACGCAGTATTTT.

Remarks on this clone: Distinct nucleotide sequences in the sample also encode this CDR3. The chain recombines TRBV5-1 with TRBJ2-3; a possible D gene is TRBD2 (5 bases). Germline V gives CDR1 SGHRS, CDR2 YFSETQ. Trimming removed 0 bases at V and 2 bases at J, with 13 bases between. The CDR3 contains 16 residues. The DNA for the CDR3 is TGCGCCAGCAGCTTGGGGGCCTCCGGGGTCACAGATACGCAGTATTTT. Protein: CASSLGASGVTDTQYF.

The rearrangement uses TRBV7-3 and TRBJ2-7, with 8 bases lining up with TRBD1. The CDR3 totals 13 residues. The V gene's germline CDR1 is SGHTA and CDR2 FQGTGA. V lost 5 bases and J lost 6; bases outside the gene matches: 6. CDR3 in DNA: TGTGCCAGCAGCGTCATTACAGGGGGCGAGCAGTACTTC. This gives the protein CASSVITGGEQYF.

The chain joins TRBV21-1 to TRBJ2-7; the DNA was not compared with TRBD1, the D call given in the table. TRBV21-1 is assigned pseudogene status. CDR3 size: 16 residues. CDR3 residues: CASSKGRGEGADEQYF. In DNA form, the CDR3 reads TGTGCCAGCAGCAAAGGAAGGGGAGAGGGGGCTGACGAGCAGTACTTC.

The gene calls are TRBV2 and TRBJ2-2, with 8 bases aligning to TRBD1. Looked up from germline, CDR1 is SNHLY and CDR2 is FYNNEI. Germline trimming cut 6 bases from V and 5 bases from J; bases unmatched to any gene: 14. This CDR3 contains 17 residues. The CDR3, as DNA: TGTGCCAGCAGAGCACCGGGACAGGTCAAGGGGACCGGGGAGCTGTTTTTT. Amino acids: CASRAPGQVKGTGELFF.

The gene calls are TRBV2 and TRBJ2-1; TRBD1 agrees at 7 bases. V dropped 6 bases and J dropped 1; count of bases not matched to a gene: 6. The CDR3 is made up of 15 amino acids. Germline V gene data show CDR1 as SNHLY and CDR2 as FYNNEI. The CDR3 loop reads CASRMDRPSYNEQFF. CDR3 coding DNA: TGTGCCAGCAGGATGGACAGGCCTTCCTACAATGAGCAGTTCTTC.

V and J are TRBV7-9 and TRBJ2-3, with D possibly matching TRBD2 (6 bases). The V gene lost 4 bases and the J gene lost 2 bases, with 13 bases spanning the gap. The CDR3 is 15 amino acids. Germline values: CDR1 SEHNR, CDR2 FQNEAQ (reference sequence). The CDR3 sequence is CASSSRDFPTDTQYF. In nucleotides, the CDR3 is TGTGCCAGCAGCTCCCGGGACTTCCCCACAGATACGCAGTATTTT.